This TCR beta chain comes out of a study of blood T cell repertoires in COVID-19 (dated by TCRdb to about 2020). Context from the whole study: Collaborator samples came from the United States, Italy and Spain and covered acute and convalescent phases of COVID-19. The repertoires were released in a freely available public database meant as a resource for research on the immune response to SARS-CoV-2. Deeply sampled blood TCRbeta repertoires from subjects exposed to, actively infected with, or recovered from COVID-19 were included in the dataset. The prospective study material was composed of cDNA or gDNA derived from T cells, B-cell-depleted T cells, or PBMCs. Sample metadata almost always included a de-identified subject ID, COVID-19 status, age in years and sex. Where available, HLA class I and class II types were taken from metadata supplied by the sample provider and were not determined by assay-based typing. Samples were obtained from the ongoing ImmuneRACE study (first 160 participants) and from some 1,300 subjects provided by 6 global collaborators.

What the research found in general, with its limitations: How much clinical and demographic metadata was included differed by source and by participant, and the metadata was provided uncurated.

Whole blood was collected in K2EDTA tubes by collaborating institutions according to the institutions' own protocols. For TCRbeta analysis, collaborators shipped samples in one of three forms: frozen whole blood, isolated PBMCs, or DNA extracted from either of those sample types. As for this clone: Its antigen remains undetermined. No base quality information exists; no much larger clone differs at one position.

Between the V and J ends, shortened by 6 bases and 7 bases respectively, the junction contains 16 bases. From cysteine to phenylalanine, the CDR3 is 14 amino acids long. CDR3 DNA only is kept here, 42 bases in frame from base 1. Reading the germline V gene gives CDR1 SGHNT and CDR2 YENEEA. TCRbeta CDR3 regions were amplified from genomic DNA by means of the immunoSEQ Assay, a bias-controlled multiplex PCR. The study's own analysis went as follows. The number of nucleated cells in each sample was estimated by amplification of reference gene primers within the assay. To quantify the absolute abundance of each unique TCRbeta CDR3 rearrangement, sequence reads were collapsed and filtered. For each sample, productive Simpson clonality was calculated by taking the square root of Simpson's diversity index across productive rearrangements. Imported from immuneACCESS, the table was reduced by TCRdb to in-frame sequences with V and J called. These copies leave out some clones; in studies compared against another copy, an unresolved V gene accounts for under half, and the cause of the remainder is not known. For V, J and clone size, that table is used; D and trimming come from the DNA. The sample has about 95,000 clones on record, approximately 84% of them singletons. The ten largest clones add up to nearly 25% of the sample.

The sample comprised peripheral blood. This receptor was taken from an elderly man with active or convalescent COVID-19. The V and J genes are TRBV11-3 and TRBJ2-1; the D region possibly corresponds to TRBD2 (6 bases align). The DNA sequence is given as TGTGCCAGCAGTCGACTAGGATTGACGAATGAGCAGTTCTTC. It is translated as CASSRLGLTNEQFF. Full variable domain (CDR3 extended with the reference TRBV11-3 and TRBJ2-1 proteins): EAGVVQSPRYKIIEKKQPVAFWCNPISGHNTLYWYLQNLGQGPELLIRYENEEAVDDSQLPKDRFSAERLKGVDSTLKIQPAELGDSAVYLCASSRLGLTNEQFFGPGTRLTVL.